Listed here is a single TCR beta chain. The entry originates in a study of blood T cell repertoires in COVID-19. Trimming stripped 4 bases from V and 4 bases from J, with 28 bases between. The CDR3 runs to 19 residues. Per germline, CDR1 LGHNA and CDR2 YNFKEQ. Sequencing used immunoSEQ multiplex PCR; TCRdb keeps in-frame clones, though not all of them. Here the sample spans about 240,000 clones, around 89% being singletons. Material: peripheral blood. This chain connects TRBV4-2 to TRBJ2-5; D perhaps matches TRBD2 (5 bases). This TCR came from a woman between 40 and 55 years old who had recovered from COVID-19. In nucleotides, the CDR3 is TGTGCCAGCAGCCCATGGGGTGGGTCGGTGGAGCGGCCGGGAGAGACCCAGTACTTC. This sequence encodes CASSPWGGSVERPGETQYF.